Detailed here is one T cell receptor (beta chain). Its antigen is unknown. Per-nucleotide qualities are absent, and no much larger clonotype sits a single base away. This sample stems from a study of naive and memory T cell subsets (dated by TCRdb to 2015 to 2018). For the wider study: The study applied an open-source, UMI-based TCR alpha and beta sequencing pipeline to sorted naive and memory peripheral blood T cell subsets. The results of the functional CMV T cell responses matched the IgG serology results in every case. RNA was DNase-treated and reverse transcribed with TCR constant-region primers, mostly using SuperScript III.

Reading the germline V gene gives CDR1 SNHLY and CDR2 FYNNEI. V is cut by 9 bases and J by 8 bases, and the space between the germline ends is 19 bases. The CDR3 numbers 14 residues from cysteine through phenylalanine. Only the CDR3 portion is preserved as DNA: 42 bases, with reading frame beginning at the first base. TCR alpha and beta chain libraries were amplified separately from the second PCR step onward. To determine each donor's CMV status, fresh PBMCs were stimulated overnight with CMV viral lysate, and IFNgamma production from CD4+ T cells was then assessed. Using Miltenyi beads, CD4 T cells were first positively selected, and CD8 T cells were then positively selected from the CD4-negative fraction. Cells were stained for CD3, CD4, CD8, CD45RA, CD27 and a live/dead dye and were sorted on a BD Aria II into four subsets based on CD45RA and CD27. Blood was obtained from a few healthy volunteers, and the blood from each volunteer was fractionated into CD4 and CD8 T cells and subsequently into four differentiation subsets. About 0.13 L of peripheral blood was collected from each donor, and PBMC were isolated from the blood using Ficoll-Paque PLUS density-gradient centrifugation. Sorted cells were lysed in RLT buffer, and RNA was extracted with a Qiagen RNeasy kit and stored at -80°C.

Paper-wide results and their limitations: Naive repertoires, especially CD8, contained a few larger clonotypes, possibly memory cells re-expressing CD45RA. Each clonotype was defined as a single alpha or beta chain sequence rather than as a paired alpha/beta receptor. The repertoire findings for the naive and memory subsets could not be validated against a ground truth because none was available. RNA-based TCR counts may be affected by expression changes linked to T cell activation and differentiation. In both CD4 and CD8 cells, the Gini index increased while Shannon and inverse Simpson diversity decreased from naive through CM, EM and EMRA. TCR abundance followed a power law with an exponent that was different for naive and memory subsets but consistent across the three individuals. Following error correction, more than 85% of naive TCR sequences occurred only once, which made naive abundance distributions much steeper than those of memory subsets.

The method behind the library was UMI-ligation and nested PCR. To cover both TRBC1 and TRBC2, the beta constant-region primer consisted of an equimolar mix of two oligonucleotides. Four rounds of PCR, combining the SP2 primer with nested alpha and beta constant-region primers, were used to amplify the ligated cDNA. A single-stranded oligonucleotide containing the SP2 primer and a 12-nucleotide UMI was joined to the 3' end of the cDNA by T4 RNA ligase 1. Incubation of the ligation reaction lasted about 19-24 hours at 16 degrees C. To avoid over-amplification, PCR2 was usually performed as a SYBR Green qPCR and halted once a predetermined threshold was reached. All purifications after the first were performed with Agencourt AMPure XP magnetic beads. Libraries were quantified by Qubit and checked on a TapeStation, with a main peak expected near 650 bp. Sequencing of the pooled libraries was done on an Illumina MiSeq using v2 2x251 paired-end kits, which typically yielded roughly 0.95-2.3 million reads per sample. Libraries were pooled at about 4 nM per sample, and roughly 4.5-7.5% PhiX was added to improve cluster recognition. Under the source paper's analysis protocol: Using tag matching that tolerated one base-pair mismatch, Decombinator assigned V and J genes to FASTQ reads that had been processed by Demultiplexor. By using UMIs, Collapsinator corrected both sequencing errors and the frequency errors caused by PCR heterogeneity. TCRs were translated and CDR3s were extracted from the conserved cysteine to the FGXG phenylalanine by CDR3Translator, with non-productive sequences being flagged. Repertoires were subsampled to equal numbers of UMI-defined TCRs before Gini, Shannon entropy and inverse Simpson indices were calculated. Clonotype abundance distributions were fitted to a power law by maximum likelihood within the linear range. Similar UMI counts, unique TCR numbers and clonal distributions were obtained with the pipeline and with MIGEC on one naive CD8 sample. In one analysis, naive TCRs also found in any memory subset of the same donor were removed from the naive repertoire. A set of under 8,500 CMV-associated CDR3 sequences, compiled from VDJdb and a published dataset, was used to search the repertoires. The public sequencing data were trimmed at Q25 with fastp and processed into clonotypes with MiXCR by TCRdb, which kept only in-frame beta chains. Every CDR3 protein is listed once, alongside the most common genes and DNA of its rows. The V and J calls here are based on TCRdb, not the publication. In this sample the table shows 150,000 or so distinct CDR3 sequences, 22% of which occur a single time. Around 0.11% of the sample is taken by the ten largest.

The receptor was derived from a human donor in good health. The sample was naive CD4+ T cells from blood. Read against the paper, the sample's cell subset or site label means: naive T cells, CD45RA high CD27+. The sequence is built from TRBV2 and TRBJ1-4; perhaps TRBD1 is the D gene, with 5 bases matching. The DNA sequence follows: TGTGCCAGTACACGGGACCCCAGTGGGGAAAAACTGTTTTTT. The encoded protein is CASTRDPSGEKLFF.